The entry below describes one TCR beta chain. This clonotype was counted a few times. Its antigen is still unknown. No base quality values were provided; no much bigger clone lies one nucleotide off. The library was obtained by RT-PCR. The listed sequencing device is Illumina HiSeq 2500. TCRdb reanalyzed the raw reads on its own, using fastp at Q25 for trimming and MiXCR for clone calling, and kept in-frame beta chains. Every CDR3 protein is listed once, alongside the most common genes and DNA of its rows. The sample contains some 520,000 distinct CDR3 sequences, approximately 15% of them found a single time. Less than 4% of the sample is taken by the ten largest. This sample stems from a study of response to subunit inactivated influenza vaccine listed by TCRdb under 2018. In terms of the full investigation: To follow how T cells responded to a trivalent subunit inactivated influenza vaccine, the researchers relied on deep quantitative profiling of the T cell receptor repertoire.

Points the paper makes about the study in general: The authors proposed that each seasonal influenza vaccination may bring in only a limited number of new T cells.

This sequence was found in a man aged 50 to 69 who received an inactivated influenza vaccine. Donor details come from another sample of the same person, matched by shared clones. Sequencing used CD4+ T cells sorted from PBMCs, obtained approximately 25 months after vaccination.

The nucleotide sequence reads as follows: TGCAGTGCCATTTCACTAGCGGGAAGTTCCTACGAGCAGTACTTC. Translated, this gives CSAISLAGSSYEQYF. The V and J segments used are TRBV20-1 and TRBJ2-7; 10 central bases correspond to TRBD2. At the junction V is shortened by 6 bases and J by 1 base; bases outside the gene matches: 9. CDR1 DFQATT and CDR2 SNEGSKA are derived from the germline V gene (reference sequence). The CDR3 numbers 15 residues from cysteine through phenylalanine. Of all the DNA, just the CDR3 is kept, 45 bases in frame from base 1.